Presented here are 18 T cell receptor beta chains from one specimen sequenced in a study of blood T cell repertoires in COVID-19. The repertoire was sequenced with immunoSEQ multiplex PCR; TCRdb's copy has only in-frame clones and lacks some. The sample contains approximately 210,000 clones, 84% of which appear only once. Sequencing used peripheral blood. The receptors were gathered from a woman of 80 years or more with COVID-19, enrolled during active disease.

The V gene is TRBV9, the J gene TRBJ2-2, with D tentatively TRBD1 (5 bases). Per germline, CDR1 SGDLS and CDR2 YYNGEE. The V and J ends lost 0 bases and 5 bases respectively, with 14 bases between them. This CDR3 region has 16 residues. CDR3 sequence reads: CASSVEFRAITGELFF. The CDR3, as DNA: TGTGCCAGCAGCGTAGAGTTCAGGGCGATAACCGGGGAGCTGTTTTTT. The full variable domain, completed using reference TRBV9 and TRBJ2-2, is DSGVTQTPKHLITATGQRVTLRCSPRSGDLSVYWYQQSLDQGLQFLIQYYNGEERAKGNILERFSAQQFPDLHSELNLSSLELGDSALYFCASSVEFRAITGELFFGEGSRLTVL.

The CDR3 reads CASSPPGQGGVLTF. The CDR3 DNA follows: TGTGCCAGCTCACCACCGGGACAGGGTGGTGTCCTGACTTTC. The chain has TRBV18 and TRBJ2-6; 9 bases fit TRBD1. Per the germline V gene, CDR1 is KGHSH and CDR2 is LQKENI. The CDR3 is 14 residues long. J gave up 13 bases and V 0 bases, and 4 bases lay outside the gene matches.

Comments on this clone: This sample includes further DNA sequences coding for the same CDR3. The CDR3 nucleotides are TGTGCCAGCAGTTTATCAGGGGAAGCTTTCTTT. It translates to CASSLSGEAFF. This chain joins TRBV28 and TRBJ1-1, with a tentative D call TRBD1 (5 bases). V dropped 1 base and J dropped 8 bases, with 5 bases sitting between them. Germline V gene sequence: CDR1 MDHEN, CDR2 SYDVKM. CDR3 length: 11 residues. The variable domain in full, completed from reference TRBV28 and TRBJ1-1, reads DVKVTQSSRYLVKRTGEKVFLECVQDMDHENMFWYRQDPGLGLRLIYFSYDVKMKEKGDIPEGYSVSREKKERFSLILESASTNQTSMYLCASSLSGEAFFGQGTRLTVV.

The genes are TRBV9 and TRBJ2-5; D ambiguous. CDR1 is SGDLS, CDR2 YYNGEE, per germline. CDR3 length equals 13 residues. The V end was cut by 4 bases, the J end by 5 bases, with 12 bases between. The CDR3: CASSLSSTETQYF. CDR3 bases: TGTGCCAGCAGCCTGAGTAGTACGGAGACCCAGTACTTC. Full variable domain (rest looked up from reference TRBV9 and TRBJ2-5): DSGVTQTPKHLITATGQRVTLRCSPRSGDLSVYWYQQSLDQGLQFLIQYYNGEERAKGNILERFSAQQFPDLHSELNLSSLELGDSALYFCASSLSSTETQYFGPGTRLLVL.

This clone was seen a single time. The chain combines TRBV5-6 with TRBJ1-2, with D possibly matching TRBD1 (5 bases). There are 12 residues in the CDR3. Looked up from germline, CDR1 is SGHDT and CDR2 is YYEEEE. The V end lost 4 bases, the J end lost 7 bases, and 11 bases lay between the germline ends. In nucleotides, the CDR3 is TGTGCCAGCAGCGCAGGGTTAGGTGGCTACACCTTC. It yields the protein CASSAGLGGYTF.

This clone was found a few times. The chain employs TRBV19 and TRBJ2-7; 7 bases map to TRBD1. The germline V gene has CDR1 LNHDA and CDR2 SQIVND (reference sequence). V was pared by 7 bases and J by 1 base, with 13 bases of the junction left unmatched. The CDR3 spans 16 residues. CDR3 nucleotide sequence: TGTGCCAGTACTCCTACTTCGACAGGGACGTCCTACGAGCAGTACTTC. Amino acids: CASTPTSTGTSYEQYF.

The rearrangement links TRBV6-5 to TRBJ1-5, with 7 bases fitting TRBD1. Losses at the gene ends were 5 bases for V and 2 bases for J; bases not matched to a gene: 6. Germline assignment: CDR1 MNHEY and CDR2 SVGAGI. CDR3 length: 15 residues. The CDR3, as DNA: TGTGCCAGCAGTCGACAGGGTACGGGCAATCAGCCCCAGCATTTT. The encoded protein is CASSRQGTGNQPQHF.

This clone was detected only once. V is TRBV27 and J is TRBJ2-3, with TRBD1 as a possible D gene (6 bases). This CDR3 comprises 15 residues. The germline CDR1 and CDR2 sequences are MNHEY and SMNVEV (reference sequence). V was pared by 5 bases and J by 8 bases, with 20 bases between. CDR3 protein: CASSLLPRGGGTQYF. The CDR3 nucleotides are TGTGCCAGCAGTCTTTTACCCAGGGGTGGAGGTACGCAGTATTTT.

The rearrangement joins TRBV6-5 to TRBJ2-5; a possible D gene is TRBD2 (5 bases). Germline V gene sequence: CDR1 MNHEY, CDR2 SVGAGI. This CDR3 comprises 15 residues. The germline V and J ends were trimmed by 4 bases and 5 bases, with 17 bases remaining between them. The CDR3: CASSSTEMGGETQYF. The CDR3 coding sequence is TGTGCCAGCAGTTCCACGGAGATGGGCGGGGAGACCCAGTACTTC.

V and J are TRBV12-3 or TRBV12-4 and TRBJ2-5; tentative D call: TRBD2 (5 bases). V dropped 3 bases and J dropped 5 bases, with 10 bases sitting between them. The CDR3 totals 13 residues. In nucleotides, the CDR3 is TGTGCCAGCAGTTTCGGGGTCCAGGAGACCCAGTACTTC. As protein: CASSFGVQETQYF.

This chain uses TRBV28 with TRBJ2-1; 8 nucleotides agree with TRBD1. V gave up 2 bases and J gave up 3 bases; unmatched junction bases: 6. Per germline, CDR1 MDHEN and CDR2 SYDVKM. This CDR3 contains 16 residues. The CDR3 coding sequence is TGTGCCAGCAGTTTAAATCCAGGACAGGGCTACAATGAGCAGTTCTTC. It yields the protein CASSLNPGQGYNEQFF.

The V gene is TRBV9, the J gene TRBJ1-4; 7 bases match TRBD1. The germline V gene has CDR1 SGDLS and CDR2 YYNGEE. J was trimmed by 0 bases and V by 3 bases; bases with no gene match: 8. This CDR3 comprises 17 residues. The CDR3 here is CASSDGTAAATNEKLFF. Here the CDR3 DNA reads TGTGCCAGCAGCGATGGGACAGCCGCCGCAACTAATGAAAAACTGTTTTTT.

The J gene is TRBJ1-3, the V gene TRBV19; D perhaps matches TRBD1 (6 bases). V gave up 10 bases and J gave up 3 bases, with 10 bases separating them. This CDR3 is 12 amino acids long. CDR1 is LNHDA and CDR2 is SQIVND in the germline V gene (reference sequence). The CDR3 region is CATGDIGNTIYF. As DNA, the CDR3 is TGTGCCACCGGGGACATTGGAAACACCATATATTTT.

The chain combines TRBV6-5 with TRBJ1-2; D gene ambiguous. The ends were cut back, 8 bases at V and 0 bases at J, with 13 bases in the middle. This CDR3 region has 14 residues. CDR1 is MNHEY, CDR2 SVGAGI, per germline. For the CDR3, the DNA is TGTGCCAGCTCTCGACACCCCTCTAACTATGGCTACACCTTC. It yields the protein CASSRHPSNYGYTF.

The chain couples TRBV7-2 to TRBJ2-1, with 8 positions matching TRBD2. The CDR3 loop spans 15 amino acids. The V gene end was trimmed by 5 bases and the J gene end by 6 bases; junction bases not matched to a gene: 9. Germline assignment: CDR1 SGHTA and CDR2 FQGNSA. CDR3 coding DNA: TGTGCCAGCAGCCAAATAGCGGGGATCTTCAATGAGCAGTTCTTC. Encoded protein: CASSQIAGIFNEQFF.

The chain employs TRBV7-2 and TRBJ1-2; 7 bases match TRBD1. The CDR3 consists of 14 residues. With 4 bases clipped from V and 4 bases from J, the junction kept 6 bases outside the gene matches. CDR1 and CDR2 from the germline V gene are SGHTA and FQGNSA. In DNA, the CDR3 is TGTGCCAGCAGCTGGGACAGAGGAACCTATGGCTACACCTTC. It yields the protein CASSWDRGTYGYTF. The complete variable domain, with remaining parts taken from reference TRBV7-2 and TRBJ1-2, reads GAGVSQSPSNKVTEKGKDVELRCDPISGHTALYWYRQSLGQGLEFLIYFQGNSAPDKSGLPSDRFSAERTGGSVSTLTIQRTQQEDSAVYLCASSWDRGTYGYTFGSGTRLTVV.

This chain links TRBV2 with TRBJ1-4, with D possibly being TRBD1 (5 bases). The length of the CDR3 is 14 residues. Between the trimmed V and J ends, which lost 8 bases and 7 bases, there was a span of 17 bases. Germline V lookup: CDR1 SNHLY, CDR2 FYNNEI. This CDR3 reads CASGDEGRSEKLFF. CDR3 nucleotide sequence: TGTGCCAGCGGAGATGAGGGGAGGAGTGAAAAACTGTTTTTT.

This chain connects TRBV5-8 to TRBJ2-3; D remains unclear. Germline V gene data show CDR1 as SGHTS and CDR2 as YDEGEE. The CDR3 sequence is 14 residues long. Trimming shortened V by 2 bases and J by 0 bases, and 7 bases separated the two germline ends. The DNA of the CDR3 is TGTGCCAGCAGCTTCACAGAGAGCACAGATACGCAGTATTTT. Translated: CASSFTESTDTQYF.